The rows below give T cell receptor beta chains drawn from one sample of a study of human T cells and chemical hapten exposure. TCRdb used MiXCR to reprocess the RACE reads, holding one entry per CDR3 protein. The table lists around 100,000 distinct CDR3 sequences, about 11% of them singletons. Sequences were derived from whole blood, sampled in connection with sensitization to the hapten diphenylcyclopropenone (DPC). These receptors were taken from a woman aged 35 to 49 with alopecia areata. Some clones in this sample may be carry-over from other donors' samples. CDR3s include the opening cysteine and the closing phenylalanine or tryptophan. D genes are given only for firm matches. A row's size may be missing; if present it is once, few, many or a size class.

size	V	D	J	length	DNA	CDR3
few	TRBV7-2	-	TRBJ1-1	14	TGTGCCAGCACCGACGTGGGGAGGGGTTCTGAAGCTTTCTTT	CASTDVGRGSEAFF
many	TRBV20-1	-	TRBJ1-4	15	TGCAGTGCTAGAGATGTGTGGGGGGCAGGTGAAAAACTGTTTTTT	CSARDVWGAGEKLFF
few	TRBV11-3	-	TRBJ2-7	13	TGTGCCAGCAGCTTAAACGGAGGTGGGGAGCAGTACTTC	CASSLNGGGEQYF
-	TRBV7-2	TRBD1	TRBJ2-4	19	TGTGCCAGCAGCTTAGAGGAGGGACAGGGGAAACTAGCCAAAAACATTCAGTACTTC	CASSLEEGQGKLAKNIQYF
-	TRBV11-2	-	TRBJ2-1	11	TGTGCCAGCAGCGCCGAATTTGAGCAGTTCTTC	CASSAEFEQFF
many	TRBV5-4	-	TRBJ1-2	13	TGTGCCAGCAGCTTGATACGGAACTATGGCTACACCTTC	CASSLIRNYGYTF
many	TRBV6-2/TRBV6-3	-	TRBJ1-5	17	TGTGCCAGCAGTTACGTGGAGGGACGTTTGAGCAATCAGCCCCAGCATTTT	CASSYVEGRLSNQPQHF
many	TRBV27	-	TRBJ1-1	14	TGTGCCAGCAGTTTGTGGGGCCTTAACACTGAAGCTTTCTTT	CASSLWGLNTEAFF
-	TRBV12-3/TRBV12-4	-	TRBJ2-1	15	TGTGCCAGCAGTTTACGTGTGCCAGGGATGAATGAGCAGTTCTTC	CASSLRVPGMNEQFF
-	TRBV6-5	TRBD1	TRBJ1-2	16	TGTGCCAGCAGTTACTCGACTCGACAGGGGGCCTATGGCTACACCTTC	CASSYSTRQGAYGYTF
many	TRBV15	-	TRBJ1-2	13	TGTGCCACCAAGTTGGGTATCACAGGGGGCTACACCTTC	CATKLGITGGYTF
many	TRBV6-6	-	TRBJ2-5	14	TGTGCCAGCAGTTACGGCTTGGGGATCGAGACCCAGTACTTC	CASSYGLGIETQYF
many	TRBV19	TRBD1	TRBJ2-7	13	TGTGCCAGTAGTATCAGGGGGCGATTCGAGCAGTACTTC	CASSIRGRFEQYF
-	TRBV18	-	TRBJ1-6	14	TGTGCCAGCTCACAGGACAAGAATAATTCACCCCTCCACTTT	CASSQDKNNSPLHF
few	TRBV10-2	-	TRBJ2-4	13	TGCGCCAGCAGTGAGTCGGCAGGTAACATTCAGTACTTC	CASSESAGNIQYF